The next 27 T cell receptor beta chains were all read from a single sample in a study of radiotherapy plus CTLA-4 blockade in lung cancer (dated by TCRdb to 2016 to 2018). Library generation was performed with the immunoSEQ multiplex PCR assay. Drawn from immuneACCESS, this table holds only the in-frame rearrangements with V and J called that TCRdb kept. Clones are partly lost; checked studies trace under half to an unresolved V gene and leave the rest unexplained. Present in this sample are 35,000 to 45,000 clones, approximately 67% of which were seen just once. 20% to 25% of the sample goes to the ten largest clones. The source material was peripheral blood, sampled from a patient treated with radiotherapy plus ipilimumab. Every receptor here comes from a human donor with non-small cell lung cancer who had a partial response to radiotherapy plus ipilimumab.

The V call is TRBV5-1, the J call TRBJ2-2; 7 nucleotides align to TRBD2. This CDR3 region has 14 residues. From germline, CDR1 is SGHRS and CDR2 YFSETQ. Trimming cost V 8 bases and J 2 bases; bases outside gene matches: 6. CDR3 protein: CASNGGFNTGELFF. The CDR3 DNA reads TGCGCCAGTAACGGGGGGTTTAACACCGGGGAGCTGTTTTTT.

This sequence joins TRBV2 and TRBJ2-7, with 8 bases that match TRBD1. The CDR3 is made up of 12 amino acids. The germline V gene encodes CDR1 SNHLY and CDR2 FYNNEI. Losses at the gene ends were 8 bases for V and 3 bases for J; bases not matched to a gene: 3. The CDR3 loop reads CASRTGNYEQYF. The CDR3 DNA sequence: TGTGCCAGCCGGACAGGGAACTACGAGCAGTACTTC.

This clone was counted between two and nine times. The chain is built from TRBV6-1 and TRBJ2-2; 11 bases agree with TRBD2. The CDR3 has 15 amino acids. CDR1 and CDR2 from the germline V gene are MNHNS and SASEGT. V gave up 6 bases and J gave up 2 bases; unmatched junction bases: 2. The CDR3 bases are TGTGCCAGCAGCGGGACTAGCGGTAACACCGGGGAGCTGTTTTTT. Amino acids: CASSGTSGNTGELFF.

The chain uses TRBV29-1 and TRBJ1-4, with 7 bases fitting TRBD1. This CDR3 has 12 amino acids. V lost 7 bases to trimming and J lost 1 base; unmatched junction nucleotides: 0. Germline-derived CDR1 and CDR2 are SQVTM and ANQGSEA. CDR3 loop: CSAGGTNEKLFF. CDR3 bases: TGCAGCGCAGGGGGAACTAATGAAAAACTGTTTTTT. Full variable domain (missing parts from reference TRBV29-1 and TRBJ1-4): SAVISQKPSRDICQRGTSLTIQCQVDSQVTMMFWYRQQPGQSLTLIATANQGSEATYESGFVIDKFPISRPNLTFSTLTVSNMSPEDSSIYLCSAGGTNEKLFFGSGTQLSVL.

The V call is TRBV6-1, the J call TRBJ2-1; no firm D call. From germline, CDR1 is MNHNS and CDR2 SASEGT. V lost 1 base and J 3 bases, leaving 13 bases between the germline ends. The CDR3 length is 16 residues. CDR3 amino acids: CASSEDKLAYYNEQFF. The CDR3 DNA reads as TGTGCCAGCAGTGAAGATAAACTCGCTTACTACAATGAGCAGTTCTTC.

The V and J genes are TRBV10-2 and TRBJ1-2; 9 bases are shared with TRBD1. Germline V gene lookup returns CDR1 WSHSY and CDR2 SAAADI. V shed 7 bases and J 5 bases; nucleotides not matched to a gene: 11. CDR3 length: 15 residues. The chain's CDR3 is CASTSTGTGLYGYTF. The DNA of the CDR3 is TGCGCCAGCACCTCAACCGGGACAGGGCTTTATGGCTACACCTTC.

The chain is built from TRBV5-1 and TRBJ2-7; TRBD2 matches 14 bases. Trimming at V came to 5 bases and at J to 0 bases, leaving 10 bases not matched to a gene. Germline CDR1 and CDR2: SGHRS and YFSETQ. The CDR3 length is 18 residues. This chain's CDR3 is CASSRGTSGSRSSYEQYF. The CDR3 nucleotides are TGCGCCAGCAGTCGAGGGACTAGCGGGAGTCGATCCTCCTACGAGCAGTACTTC.

V usage is TRBV25-1 and J usage is TRBJ1-1; no reliable D call. CDR1 MGHDK and CDR2 SYGVNS come from the germline V gene. There are 13 residues in the CDR3. Trimming took off 2 bases at V and 1 base at J, with 5 bases between the two ends. CDR3 amino acids: CASSETRNTEAFF. The DNA of the CDR3 is TGTGCCAGCAGTGAAACTCGGAACACTGAAGCTTTCTTT.

The DNA of the CDR3 is TGTGCCAGCACATCGGGAGGGAGGGACACAGATACGCAGTATTTT. Amino acids: CASTSGGRDTDTQYF. This chain links TRBV13 with TRBJ2-3; 8 nucleotides align to TRBD2. V dropped 7 bases and J dropped 2; count of bases not matched to a gene: 8. Germline V CDR1 and CDR2: PRHDT, FYEKMQ (reference sequence). There are 15 residues in the CDR3.

This clone was found a few times. In DNA, the CDR3 is TGTGCCAGCTCGCCCGACATTGAGAACACTGAAGCTTTCTTT. It translates to CASSPDIENTEAFF. This chain uses TRBV18 with TRBJ1-1; no clear D gene. The CDR3 extends over 14 amino acids. Germline loops: CDR1 KGHSH, CDR2 LQKENI. Trimming stripped 6 bases from V and 1 base from J, with 12 bases between. Using reference TRBV18 and TRBJ1-1 for the parts outside the CDR3, the full variable domain is NAGVMQNPRHLVRRRGQEARLRCSPMKGHSHVYWYRQLPEEGLKFMVYLQKENIIDESGMPKERFSAEFPKEGPSILRIQQVVRGDSAAYFCASSPDIENTEAFFGQGTRLTVV.

This chain joins TRBV27 and TRBJ2-3; 7 nucleotides line up with TRBD1. The junction had 20 bases not matched to a gene; V was cut back by 4 bases and J by 4 bases. Germline loops: CDR1 MNHEY, CDR2 SMNVEV (reference sequence). The CDR3 has 19 residues. CDR3 DNA: TGTGCCAGCAGTTCTCCTGCCCCCACCCCGGGACAGCGTCCAGATACGCAGTATTTT. Translating gives CASSSPAPTPGQRPDTQYF.

The chain links TRBV5-4 to TRBJ1-2; unclear D gene. The germline CDR1 and CDR2 sequences are SGHNT and YYREEE (reference sequence). V lost 4 bases and J 0 bases, leaving 10 bases between the germline ends. The CDR3 has 14 residues. The CDR3 DNA reads TGTGCCAGCAGCCCCGCGGCCGCTAACTATGGCTACACCTTC. It specifies CASSPAAANYGYTF.

V usage is TRBV7-2 and J usage is TRBJ1-2; 9 nucleotides match TRBD1. This CDR3 contains 14 residues. CDR1 and CDR2 (germline): SGHTA, FQGNSA. V was pared by 4 bases and J by 4 bases, with 4 bases of the junction left unmatched. The CDR3 DNA follows: TGTGCCAGCAGCTGGGGACAGGGAGTCTATGGCTACACCTTC. It encodes CASSWGQGVYGYTF.

The chain has TRBV6-5 and TRBJ1-1; a weak D match, TRBD1 (6 bases). V was trimmed by 7 bases and J by 6 bases, leaving 15 bases between them. Germline loops: CDR1 MNHEY, CDR2 SVGAGI. This CDR3 has 13 residues. The CDR3 DNA reads TGTGCCAGCACTCTACATGGGGGCGCTGAAGCTTTCTTT. This codes for CASTLHGGAEAFF.

This clone was picked up one time. The rearrangement uses TRBV4-3 and TRBJ2-7; no clear D gene. V gave up 2 bases and J gave up 1 base, with 12 bases separating them. In germline, CDR1 is LGHNA, CDR2 YSLEER. The CDR3 spans 15 residues. The CDR3 is CASSQQATASYEQYF. CDR3 coding DNA: TGCGCCAGCAGCCAACAGGCCACAGCTTCCTACGAGCAGTACTTC.

The rearrangement uses TRBV5-4 and TRBJ1-2, with 10 bases matching TRBD1. The CDR3 covers 13 residues. The junction had 6 bases not matched to a gene; V was cut back by 5 bases and J by 8 bases. From germline, CDR1 is SGHNT and CDR2 YYREEE (reference sequence). The CDR3 sequence is CASSSTGGWGYTF. DNA of the CDR3: TGTGCCAGCAGTTCGACAGGGGGCTGGGGCTACACCTTC.

The rearrangement uses TRBV6-5 and TRBJ1-1, with a weak D call TRBD1 (5 bases). V was pared by 10 bases and J by 2 bases, with 17 bases between. The CDR3 covers 14 residues. In germline, CDR1 is MNHEY, CDR2 SVGAGI. The chain's CDR3 is CATTLATDNTEAFF. CDR3 in DNA: TGTGCCACCACCCTAGCGACAGATAACACTGAAGCTTTCTTT.

The genes are TRBV5-4 and TRBJ1-2; no reliable D call. Germline loops: CDR1 SGHNT, CDR2 YYREEE (reference sequence). The CDR3 has 12 amino acids. The ends were cut back, 4 bases at V and 2 bases at J, with 6 bases in the middle. CDR3 region: CASSGENYGYTF. The CDR3 DNA reads TGTGCCAGCAGCGGAGAGAACTATGGCTACACCTTC.

This clone has only one observation. The genes are TRBV19 and TRBJ2-7; D perhaps matches TRBD2 (5 bases). The CDR3 is made up of 16 amino acids. Germline lookup yields CDR1 LNHDA and CDR2 SQIVND (reference sequence). V dropped 6 bases and J dropped 3 bases, with 21 bases sitting between them. The CDR3 spells CASSPRARGKGYEQYF. The CDR3 bases are TGTGCCAGTAGCCCCCGGGCACGGGGAAAAGGCTACGAGCAGTACTTC.

The chain has TRBV5-6 and TRBJ2-7, with D maybe TRBD1 (6 bases). Looked up from germline, CDR1 is SGHDT and CDR2 is YYEEEE. Trimming removed 3 bases from V and 6 bases from J, with 7 bases in between. This CDR3 region has 11 residues. This CDR3 is CASSSGAEQYF. The CDR3 bases are TGTGCCAGCAGCTCAGGGGCCGAGCAGTACTTC. Variable domain in full (rest from reference TRBV5-6 and TRBJ2-7): DAGVTQSPTHLIKTRGQQVTLRCSPKSGHDTVSWYQQALGQGPQFIFQYYEEEERQRGNFPDRFSGHQFPNYSSELNVNALLLGDSALYLCASSSGAEQYFGPGTRLTVT.

The rearrangement joins TRBV7-8 to TRBJ2-7; D is perhaps TRBD1 (5 bases). Germline lookup yields CDR1 SGHVS and CDR2 FQNEAQ. The V end was cut by 5 bases, the J end by 3 bases, with 14 bases between. The CDR3 has 14 residues. The CDR3 here is CASSGLDNFYEQYF. CDR3 DNA sequence: TGTGCCAGCAGCGGATTGGACAATTTCTACGAGCAGTACTTC.

This sequence joins TRBV5-8 and TRBJ2-1; D is unclear. Germline-derived CDR1 and CDR2 are SGHTS and YDEGEE. V gave up 0 bases and J gave up 5 bases, with 6 bases separating them. The CDR3 length is 13 residues. CDR3 in DNA: TGTGCCAGCAGCTTGGGCCAGGACAATGAGCAGTTCTTC. Residues: CASSLGQDNEQFF.

This chain links TRBV6-1 with TRBJ1-2, with 9 bases identical to TRBD1. The germline V gene has CDR1 MNHNS and CDR2 SASEGT. The CDR3 totals 14 residues. V lost 6 bases and J lost 6; bases outside the gene matches: 8. CDR3 residues: CASSTGGISHGYTF. CDR3 nucleotide sequence: TGTGCCAGCAGCACAGGGGGCATTTCCCATGGCTACACCTTC.

The gene calls are TRBV7-8 and TRBJ2-1; 8 nucleotides agree with TRBD2. Germline CDR1 and CDR2: SGHVS and FQNEAQ. There are 14 residues in the CDR3. The ends lost 1 base at V and 7 bases at J; junction bases unmatched: 3. CDR3 protein: CASSLGVAGNEQFF. Here the CDR3 DNA reads TGTGCCAGCAGCTTAGGGGTAGCGGGGAATGAGCAGTTCTTC.

The J gene is TRBJ2-3, the V gene TRBV30; 8 positions agree with TRBD2. V shed 4 bases, J shed 4 bases, and the junction held 4 bases outside the gene matches. Per the germline V gene, CDR1 is GTSNPN and CDR2 is SVGIG (reference sequence). The CDR3 spans 13 residues. CDR3 in amino acids: CAWTGGASDTQYF. For the CDR3, the DNA is TGTGCCTGGACCGGGGGGGCCTCAGATACGCAGTATTTT.

V is TRBV7-8 and J is TRBJ1-4; D not certain. Looked up from germline, CDR1 is SGHVS and CDR2 is FQNEAQ. V lost 2 bases and J lost 6, with 10 bases in between. There are 14 residues in the CDR3. The CDR3 is CASSLNTGDEKLFF. CDR3 DNA sequence: TGTGCCAGCAGCTTAAATACGGGTGATGAAAAACTGTTTTTT.

This clone was seen a single time. V and J are TRBV5-8 and TRBJ2-2, with 8 bases fitting TRBD2. J was trimmed by 3 bases and V by 0 bases; bases with no gene match: 7. The length of the CDR3 is 17 residues. Germline V gene data show CDR1 as SGHTS and CDR2 as YDEGEE. The CDR3 sequence: CASSLATTSGYTGELFF. The CDR3 nucleotides read TGTGCCAGCAGCTTGGCGACAACTAGCGGTTACACCGGGGAGCTGTTTTTT. Using reference TRBV5-8 and TRBJ2-2 for the parts outside the CDR3, the full variable domain is EAGVTQSPTHLIKTRGQQATLRCSPISGHTSVYWYQQALGLGLQFLLWYDEGEERNRGNFPPRFSGRQFPNYSSELNVNALELEDSALYLCASSLATTSGYTGELFFGEGSRLTVL.